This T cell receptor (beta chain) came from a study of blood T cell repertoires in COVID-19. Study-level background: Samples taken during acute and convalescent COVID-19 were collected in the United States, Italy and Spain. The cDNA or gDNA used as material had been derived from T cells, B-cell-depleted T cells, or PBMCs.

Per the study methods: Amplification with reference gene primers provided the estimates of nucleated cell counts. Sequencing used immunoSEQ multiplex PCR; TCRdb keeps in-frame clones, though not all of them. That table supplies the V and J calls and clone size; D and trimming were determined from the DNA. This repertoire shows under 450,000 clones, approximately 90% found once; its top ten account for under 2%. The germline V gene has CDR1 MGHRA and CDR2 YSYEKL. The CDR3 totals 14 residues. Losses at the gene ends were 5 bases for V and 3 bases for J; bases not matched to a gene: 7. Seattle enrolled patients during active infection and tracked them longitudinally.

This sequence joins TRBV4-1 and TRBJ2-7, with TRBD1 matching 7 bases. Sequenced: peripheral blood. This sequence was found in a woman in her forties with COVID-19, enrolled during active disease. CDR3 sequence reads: CASSIRTGIYEQYF. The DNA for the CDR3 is TGCGCCAGCAGCATCCGGACAGGAATCTACGAGCAGTACTTC.